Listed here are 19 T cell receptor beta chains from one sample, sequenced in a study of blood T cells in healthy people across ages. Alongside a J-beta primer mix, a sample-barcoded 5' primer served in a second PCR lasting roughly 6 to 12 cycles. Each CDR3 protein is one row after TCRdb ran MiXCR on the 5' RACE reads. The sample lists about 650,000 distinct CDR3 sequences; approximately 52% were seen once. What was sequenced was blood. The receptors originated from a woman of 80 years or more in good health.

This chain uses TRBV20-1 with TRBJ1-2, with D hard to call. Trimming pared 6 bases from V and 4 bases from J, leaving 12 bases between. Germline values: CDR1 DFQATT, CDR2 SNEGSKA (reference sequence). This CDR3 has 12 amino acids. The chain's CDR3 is CSAPPESYGYTF. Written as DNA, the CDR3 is TGCAGTGCCCCTCCCGAGTCCTATGGCTACACCTTC.

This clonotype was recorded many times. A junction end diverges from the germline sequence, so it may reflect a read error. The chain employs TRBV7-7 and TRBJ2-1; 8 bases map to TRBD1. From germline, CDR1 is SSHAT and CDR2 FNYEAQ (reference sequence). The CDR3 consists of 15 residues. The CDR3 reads CASSLQGGSYNEQFF. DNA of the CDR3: TGTGCTAGCAGCTTACAGGGGGGATCTTACAATGAGCAGTTCTTC. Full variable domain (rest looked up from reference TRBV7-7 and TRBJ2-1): GAGVSQSPRYKVTKRGQDVTLRCDPISSHATLYWYQQALGQGPEFLTYFNYEAQPDKSGLPSDRFSAERPEGSISTLTIQRTEQRDSAMYRCASSLQGGSYNEQFFGPGTRLTVL.

The CDR3 protein is CASSDGASNSPLHF. For the CDR3, the DNA is TGTGCCAGCAGTGACGGCGCGAGTAATTCACCCCTCCACTTT. The genes are TRBV25-1 and TRBJ1-6; D unresolved. Germline assignment: CDR1 MGHDK and CDR2 SYGVNS. Deletions cut 3 bases from V and 6 bases from J, with 9 bases between. The CDR3 has 14 amino acids. Full variable domain (rest looked up from reference TRBV25-1 and TRBJ1-6): EADIYQTPRYLVIGTGKKITLECSQTMGHDKMYWYQQDPGMELHLIHYSYGVNSTEKGDLSSESTVSRIRTEHFPLTLESARPSHTSQYLCASSDGASNSPLHFGNGTRLTVT.

The CDR3 reads CASSETGAYNEQFF. The CDR3 DNA follows: TGTGCCAGCAGCGAGACAGGAGCCTACAATGAGCAGTTCTTC. This chain links TRBV13 with TRBJ2-1, with D possibly matching TRBD1 (6 bases). The ends were cut back, 5 bases at V and 2 bases at J, with 10 bases in the middle. This CDR3 region has 14 residues. Germline CDR1 reads PRHDT; CDR2 reads FYEKMQ (reference sequence).

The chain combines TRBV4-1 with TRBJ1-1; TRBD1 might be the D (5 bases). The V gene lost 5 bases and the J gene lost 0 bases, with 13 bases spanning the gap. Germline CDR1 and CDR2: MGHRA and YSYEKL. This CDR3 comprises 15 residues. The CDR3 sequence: CASSSPGTVNTEAFF. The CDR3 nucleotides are TGCGCCAGCAGCTCACCAGGGACCGTGAACACTGAAGCTTTCTTT.

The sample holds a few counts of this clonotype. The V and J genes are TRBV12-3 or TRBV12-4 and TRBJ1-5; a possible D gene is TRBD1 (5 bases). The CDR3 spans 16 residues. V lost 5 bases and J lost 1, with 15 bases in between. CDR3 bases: TGTGCCAGCAGTCACACCCAGGGATCCAGCAATCAGCCCCAGCATTTT. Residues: CASSHTQGSSNQPQHF.

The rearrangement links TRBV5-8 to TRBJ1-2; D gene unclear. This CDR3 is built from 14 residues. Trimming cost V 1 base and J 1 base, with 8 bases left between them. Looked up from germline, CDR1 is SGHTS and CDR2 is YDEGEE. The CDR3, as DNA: TGTGCCAGCAGCTTGAGACCTTTTAACTATGGCTACACCTTC. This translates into CASSLRPFNYGYTF. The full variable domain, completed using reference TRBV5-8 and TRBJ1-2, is EAGVTQSPTHLIKTRGQQATLRCSPISGHTSVYWYQQALGLGLQFLLWYDEGEERNRGNFPPRFSGRQFPNYSSELNVNALELEDSALYLCASSLRPFNYGYTFGSGTRLTVV.

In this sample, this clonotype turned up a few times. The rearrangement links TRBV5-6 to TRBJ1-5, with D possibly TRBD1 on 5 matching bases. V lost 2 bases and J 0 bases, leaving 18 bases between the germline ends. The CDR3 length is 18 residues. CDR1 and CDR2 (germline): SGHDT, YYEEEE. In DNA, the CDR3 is TGTGCCAGCAGCTTTACAGGAGGGGCGGGCCCTAGCAATCAGCCCCAGCATTTT. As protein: CASSFTGGAGPSNQPQHF.

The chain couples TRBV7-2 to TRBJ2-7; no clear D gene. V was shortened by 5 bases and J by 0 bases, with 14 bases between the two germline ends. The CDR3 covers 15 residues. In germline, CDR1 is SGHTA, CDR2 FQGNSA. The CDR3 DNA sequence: TGTGCCAGCAGCCCAGCAAAAGCCCTCTCCTACGAGCAGTACTTC. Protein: CASSPAKALSYEQYF.

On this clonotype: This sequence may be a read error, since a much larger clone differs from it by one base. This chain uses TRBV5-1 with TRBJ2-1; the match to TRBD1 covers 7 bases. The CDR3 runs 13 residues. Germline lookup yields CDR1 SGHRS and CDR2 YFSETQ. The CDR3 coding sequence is TGCGCCAGCAGCTTTGGGACAGCCATTGAGCGGTTCTTC. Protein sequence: CASSFGTAIERFF.

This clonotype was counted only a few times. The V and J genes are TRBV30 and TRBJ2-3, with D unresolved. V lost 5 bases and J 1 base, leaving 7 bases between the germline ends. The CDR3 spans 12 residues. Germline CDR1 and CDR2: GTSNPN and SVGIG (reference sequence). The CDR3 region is CAWDRGTDTQYF. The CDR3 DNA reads TGTGCCTGGGACCGGGGCACAGATACGCAGTATTTT.

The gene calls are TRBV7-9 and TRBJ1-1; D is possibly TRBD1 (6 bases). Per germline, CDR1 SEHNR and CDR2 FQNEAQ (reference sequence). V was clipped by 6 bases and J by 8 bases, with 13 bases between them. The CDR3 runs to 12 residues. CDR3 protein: CASRGGGQEAFF. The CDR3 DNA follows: TGTGCCAGCAGAGGGGGAGGCCAGGAAGCTTTCTTT.

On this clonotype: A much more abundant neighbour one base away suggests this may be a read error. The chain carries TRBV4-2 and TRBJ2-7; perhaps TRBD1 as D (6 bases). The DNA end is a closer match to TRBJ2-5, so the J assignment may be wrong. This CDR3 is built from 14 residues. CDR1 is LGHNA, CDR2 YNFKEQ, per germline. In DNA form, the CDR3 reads TGTGCCAGCAACCAAGACGACAGGACGGGGACCCAGTACTTC. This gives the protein CASNQDDRTGTQYF.

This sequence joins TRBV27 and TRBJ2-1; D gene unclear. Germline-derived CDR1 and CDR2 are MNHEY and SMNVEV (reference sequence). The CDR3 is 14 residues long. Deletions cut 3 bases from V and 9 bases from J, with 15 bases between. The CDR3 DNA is TGTGCCAGCAGTTTTTCCCCATGGAGTCCTGAGCAGTTCTTC. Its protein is CASSFSPWSPEQFF.

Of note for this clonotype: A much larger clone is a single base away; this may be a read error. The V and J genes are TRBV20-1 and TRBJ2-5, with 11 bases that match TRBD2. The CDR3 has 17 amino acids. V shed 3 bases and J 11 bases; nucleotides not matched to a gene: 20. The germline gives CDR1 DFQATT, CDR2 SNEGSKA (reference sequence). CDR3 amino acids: CSARDLILAGAYNEQYF. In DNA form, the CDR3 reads TGCAGTGCTAGGGACTTGATACTAGCGGGAGCCTACAATGAGCAGTACTTC.

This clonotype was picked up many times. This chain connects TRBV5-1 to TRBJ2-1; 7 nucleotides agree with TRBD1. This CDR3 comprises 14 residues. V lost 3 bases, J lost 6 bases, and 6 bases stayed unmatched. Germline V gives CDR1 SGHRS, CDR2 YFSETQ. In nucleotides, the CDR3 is TGCGCCAGCAGCTACGGACAGGAACTCAATGAGCAGTTCTTC. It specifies CASSYGQELNEQFF. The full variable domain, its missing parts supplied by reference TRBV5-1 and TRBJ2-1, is KAGVTQTPRYLIKTRGQQVTLSCSPISGHRSVSWYQQTPGQGLQFLFEYFSETQRNKGNFPGRFSGRQFSNSRSEMNVSTLELGDSALYLCASSYGQELNEQFFGPGTRLTVL.

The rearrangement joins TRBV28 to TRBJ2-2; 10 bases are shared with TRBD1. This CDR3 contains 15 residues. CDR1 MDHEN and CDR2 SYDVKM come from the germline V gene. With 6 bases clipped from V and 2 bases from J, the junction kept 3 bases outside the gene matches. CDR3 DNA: TGTGCCAGCAGAAGGACAGGGGGTAACACCGGGGAGCTGTTTTTT. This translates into CASRRTGGNTGELFF.

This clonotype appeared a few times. The CDR3 spells CAISESGQGAGDTEAFF. As DNA, the CDR3 is TGTGCCATCAGTGAGTCGGGACAGGGGGCAGGTGACACTGAAGCTTTCTTT. V gene TRBV10-3 combines with J gene TRBJ1-1; 12 positions match TRBD1. V trimming: 0 bases; J trimming: 3 bases; junction bases outside the gene matches: 5. Germline values: CDR1 ENHRY, CDR2 SYGVKD. The length of the CDR3 is 17 residues.

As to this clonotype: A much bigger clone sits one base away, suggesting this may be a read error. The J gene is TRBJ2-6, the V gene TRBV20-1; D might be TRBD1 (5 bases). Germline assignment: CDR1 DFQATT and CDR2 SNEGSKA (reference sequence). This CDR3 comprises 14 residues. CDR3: CSARVGSGAHVLTF. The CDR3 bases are TGCAGTGCTAGAGTTGGCTCTGGGGCCCACGTCCTGACTTTC.